This TCR beta chain is drawn from a study of blood T cell repertoires in COVID-19. Ages ranged from roughly 18 to 100 years, with residence in about two dozen US areas. From germline, CDR1 is SGHRS and CDR2 YFSETQ. The CDR3 consists of 14 residues. After removal of 4 bases from V and 4 bases from J, the junction contained 4 bases not matched to a gene. Using immunoSEQ multiplex PCR, the repertoire was profiled, and TCRdb retains in-frame clones only, with some absent. The sample yields 220,000 or so clones, 70% to 85% seen once. This clonotype originated in a woman in her sixties who had recovered from COVID-19. The V and J genes are TRBV5-1 and TRBJ2-7; 11 bases agree with TRBD1. The specimen was PBMCs or T cells enriched from blood (not recorded which). The CDR3 DNA reads TGCGCCAGCAGCCGCGGGGACAGGGGGTACGAGCAGTACTTC. Its translation: CASSRGDRGYEQYF.